The clone carrying this T cell receptor (beta chain) has only a few counts. The entry originates in a study of blood T cell repertoires in COVID-19. Study-level information: Sites in the United States, Italy and Spain provided acute and convalescent COVID-19 samples. PBMCs, B-cell-depleted T cells, or T cells provided the cDNA or gDNA that made up the material.

CDR1 and CDR2 from the germline V gene are SNHLY and FYNNEI. The J segment lost 4 bases and the V segment lost 6 bases, leaving 11 bases of the junction unmatched. The length of the CDR3 is 15 residues. In the authors' workflow: Researchers report that nucleated cell counts were estimated from reference gene primer amplification. Sequencing used immunoSEQ multiplex PCR; TCRdb keeps in-frame clones, though not all of them. V and J calls and clone size are given by that table; D and trimming were obtained from the DNA. The sample records approximately 190,000 clones, nearly 85% being singletons. Specimen: peripheral blood. The chain recombines TRBV2 with TRBJ2-5, with 7 bases that match TRBD2. This TCR derives from a woman in her twenties or thirties with acute or convalescent COVID-19. This CDR3 reads CASRGGVKSRETQYF. CDR3 nucleotide sequence: TGTGCCAGCAGGGGAGGGGTCAAATCAAGAGAGACCCAGTACTTC.